A selection of T cell receptor beta chains follows, all from one sample in a study of T cell repertoires in cytomegalovirus infection. TCRdb re-derived calls from the reads in MiXCR, one entry per CDR3 protein. Of hundreds of thousands of distinct CDR3 sequences detected, almost 30% appear once; the ten largest clones hold roughly 20%. Their recognized antigens are unknown. Source: cultured PBMCs, taken from culture after CMV antigen stimulation. All receptors come from a human donor in good health (CMV status not recorded). Some clones in this sample may be carry-over from other donors' samples. The CDR3 runs from the conserved cysteine through the conserved F or W. D genes are given only for firm matches. Clone size is stated in some rows and not others, as once, few, many or a class when expanded.

>TRBV7-2|TRBD1|few|TRBJ2-3
CASSLRGQTTDTQYF
TGTGCCAGCAGCTTAAGGGGACAGACCACAGATACGCAGTATTTT
>TRBV6-5|TRBD1|-|TRBJ2-2
CASRVPGGNGELFF
TGTGCCAGCAGAGTCCCAGGGGGCAACGGGGAGCTGTTTTTT
>TRBV10-3|-|-|TRBJ1-1
CAISVGGNTEAFF
TGTGCCATCAGTGTCGGAGGGAACACTGAAGCTTTCTTT
>TRBV3-1|TRBD1|-|TRBJ2-1
CASSLQGMGDEQFF
TGTGCCAGCAGTTTACAGGGGATGGGTGATGAGCAGTTCTTC
>TRBV7-9|-|-|TRBJ2-7
CASSYPSNEQYF
TGTGCCAGCAGCTACCCAAGTAACGAGCAGTACTTC
>TRBV28|-|-|TRBJ2-3
CASSFLLGDTQYF
TGTGCCAGCAGTTTCCTTTTGGGGGATACGCAGTATTTT
>TRBV19|-|-|TRBJ1-1
CASTDPGYTEAFF
TGTGCCAGTACCGATCCAGGGTACACTGAAGCTTTCTTT
>TRBV2|TRBD2|-|TRBJ2-5
CASSEAPRASGPRVTQYF
TGTGCCAGCAGTGAAGCGCCGAGGGCTAGCGGGCCCCGGGTGACCCAGTACTTC
>TRBV12-3/TRBV12-4|-|many|TRBJ1-1
CASSPLGGNTEAFF
TGTGCCAGCTCCCCCCTAGGTGGGAACACTGAAGCTTTCTTT
>TRBV7-8|-|few|TRBJ2-7
CASSIRSGAPGEQYF
TGTGCCAGCAGCATTCGATCCGGGGCCCCGGGCGAGCAGTACTTC
>TRBV11-2|-|-|TRBJ2-2
CASFQLNTGELFF
TGTGCCAGCTTCCAGCTGAACACCGGGGAGCTGTTTTTT
>TRBV7-2|-|few|TRBJ1-2
CASSLRWAQGYTF
TGTGCCAGCAGCTTGCGGTGGGCTCAAGGCTACACCTTC
>TRBV7-8|TRBD1|many|TRBJ1-1
CASSARQGQAFF
TGTGCCAGCAGCGCCCGACAGGGGCAAGCTTTCTTT
>TRBV7-8|-|-|TRBJ1-4
CASSLLGGGSEKLFF
TGTGCCAGCAGCTTACTTGGCGGGGGAAGTGAAAAACTGTTTTTT
>TRBV11-2|-|-|TRBJ2-2
CASSLDPVVTGELFF
TGTGCCAGCAGCTTAGATCCCGTGGTCACCGGGGAGCTGTTTTTT
>TRBV12-5|TRBD2|few|TRBJ2-1
CASGLVLTSGKDNEQFF
TGTGCTAGTGGTTTGGTACTAACTAGCGGGAAGGACAATGAGCAGTTCTTC
>TRBV7-3|TRBD1|-|TRBJ2-1
CASSPGADRSSYNEQFF
TGTGCCAGCAGCCCCGGGGCGGACAGGAGCTCCTACAATGAGCAGTTCTTC
>TRBV12-3/TRBV12-4|-|once|TRBJ1-6
CASSSTGPDPYNSPLHF
TGTGCCAGCAGTTCTACAGGGCCGGACCCTTATAATTCACCCCTCCACTTT
>TRBV4-1|-|-|TRBJ1-5
CASSQVRVVGGNQPQHF
TGCGCCAGCAGCCAAGTGAGGGTAGTGGGGGGCAATCAGCCCCAGCATTTT
>TRBV19|-|once|TRBJ1-1
CASTPWGRMNTEAFF
TGTGCCAGTACCCCCTGGGGGCGTATGAACACTGAAGCTTTCTTT
>TRBV11-2|TRBD2|few|TRBJ2-7
CASSFSGGALREQYF
TGTGCCAGCAGCTTTAGCGGGGGGGCCCTCCGCGAGCAGTACTTC
>TRBV12-3/TRBV12-4|-|few|TRBJ2-1
CASSRLSLSSYNEQFF
TGTGCCAGCAGTCGACTTAGCCTCAGCTCCTACAATGAGCAGTTCTTC
>TRBV20-1|TRBD1|many|TRBJ2-2
CSARITGTGVAGELFF
TGCAGTGCTAGAATTACCGGGACAGGGGTTGCCGGGGAGCTGTTTTTT
>TRBV7-3|-|once|TRBJ1-6
CASSLAGKGSPLHF
TGTGCCAGCAGCTTAGCAGGGAAAGGTTCACCCCTCCACTTT
>TRBV7-9|-|-|TRBJ1-5
CASSLEGKEQPQHF
TGTGCCAGCAGCTTAGAGGGGAAGGAGCAGCCCCAGCATTTT
>TRBV6-1|-|-|TRBJ2-3
CASSEAWRSSSTDTQYF
TGTGCCAGCAGTGAAGCATGGAGATCAAGTAGCACAGATACGCAGTATTTT
>TRBV19|-|-|TRBJ2-6
CASGDRPGANVLTF
TGTGCCAGTGGAGACAGGCCAGGGGCCAACGTCCTGACTTTC
>TRBV12-3/TRBV12-4|-|few|TRBJ2-1
CATRLRNEQFF
TGTGCCACCAGACTGCGGAATGAGCAGTTCTTC
>TRBV18|-|-|TRBJ1-5
CASSLQRNQPQHF
TGTGCCAGCTCATTACAGAGAAATCAGCCCCAGCATTTT
>TRBV11-2|TRBD1|-|TRBJ2-1
CASSPIRGTRNEQFF
TGTGCCAGCAGCCCCATCAGGGGGACCCGGAATGAGCAGTTCTTC
>TRBV6-1|TRBD1|-|TRBJ1-2
CASSDRQGHYGYTF
TGTGCCAGCAGTGATCGACAGGGACACTATGGCTACACCTTC
>TRBV6-5|-|-|TRBJ2-3
CASSYSWSTDTQYF
TGTGCCAGCAGTTACTCGTGGAGCACAGATACGCAGTATTTT
>TRBV10-3|TRBD2|few|TRBJ2-3
CAISGLAGVDTQYF
TGTGCCATCAGTGGACTAGCGGGAGTAGATACGCAGTATTTT
>TRBV2|-|-|TRBJ1-5
CASTAQGDNQPQHF
TGTGCCAGCACCGCACAAGGGGACAATCAGCCCCAGCATTTT
>TRBV7-2|TRBD2|many|TRBJ2-6
CASSPWGGSGANVLTF
TGTGCCAGCAGCCCTTGGGGGGGCTCTGGGGCCAACGTCCTGACTTTC
>TRBV6-1|TRBD1|-|TRBJ2-1
CASKIEGARNNEQFF
TGTGCCAGCAAAATAGAGGGGGCCAGGAACAATGAGCAGTTCTTC
>TRBV19|TRBD1|-|TRBJ2-5
CASSISDRGETQYF
TGTGCCAGTAGTATATCTGACAGGGGAGAGACCCAGTACTTC
>TRBV5-1|-|few|TRBJ1-1
CASSLQVGDTEAFF
TGCGCCAGCAGCTTACAGGTGGGGGACACTGAAGCTTTCTTT
>TRBV20-1|-|few|TRBJ2-1
CSARDWADEQFF
TGCAGTGCTAGAGATTGGGCCGATGAGCAGTTCTTC
>TRBV7-9|TRBD2|many|TRBJ2-1
CASSAWTSGKYNEQFF
TGTGCCAGCAGCGCCTGGACTAGCGGAAAATACAATGAGCAGTTCTTC
>TRBV7-8|TRBD2|few|TRBJ2-2
CASSLVSGGSTGELFF
TGTGCCAGCAGCTTAGTTAGCGGGGGTAGCACCGGGGAGCTGTTTTTT
>TRBV18|-|few|TRBJ2-3
CASSAQFTDTQYF
TGTGCCAGCTCCGCCCAGTTCACAGATACGCAGTATTTT
>TRBV9|-|many|TRBJ1-2
CASSVSMDAYGYTF
TGTGCCAGCAGCGTATCAATGGACGCGTATGGCTACACCTTC
>TRBV20-1|-|-|TRBJ1-5
CSATDDTYSNQPQHF
TGCAGTGCTACGGACGACACCTATAGCAATCAGCCCCAGCATTTT
>TRBV28|TRBD2|-|TRBJ2-1
CASSRTSGRRDEQFF
TGTGCCAGCAGTCGGACTAGCGGGAGGAGAGATGAGCAGTTCTTC
>TRBV5-5|-|-|TRBJ1-5
CASKRRGSDLNQPQHF
TGTGCCAGCAAAAGGCGGGGGTCCGATCTCAATCAGCCCCAGCATTTT
>TRBV29-1|TRBD1|-|TRBJ2-2
CSAKTGTGELFF
TGCAGCGCGAAGACAGGGACCGGGGAGCTGTTTTTT
>TRBV12-3/TRBV12-4|-|-|TRBJ2-7
CASSLGEGEQYF
TGTGCCAGCAGTTTAGGGGAAGGCGAGCAGTACTTC
>TRBV11-2|-|-|TRBJ1-6
CASSSAGATIAPLHF
TGTGCCAGCAGCTCCGCGGGAGCGACGATTGCACCCCTCCACTTT
>TRBV12-3/TRBV12-4|TRBD1|many|TRBJ2-5
CASSSGLTGTGGGKTQYF
TGTGCCAGCAGTTCCGGCCTAACCGGGACAGGGGGCGGAAAGACCCAGTACTTC
>TRBV19|-|few|TRBJ2-2
CASSISLGLSNTGELFF
TGTGCCAGTAGTATCTCGTTAGGGCTTTCAAACACCGGGGAGCTGTTTTTT
>TRBV27|-|many|TRBJ1-5
CASRARDTQPQHF
TGTGCCAGCAGGGCAAGGGACACTCAGCCCCAGCATTTT
>TRBV7-3|-|few|TRBJ2-2
CASSYRGIGPNTGELFF
TGTGCCAGCAGTTACCGAGGCATCGGACCCAACACCGGGGAGCTGTTTTTT
>TRBV12-3/TRBV12-4|-|few|TRBJ1-2
CASSRGTTPGYTF
TGTGCCAGCAGTCGTGGGACAACTCCTGGCTACACCTTC
>TRBV4-1|-|-|TRBJ2-7
CASSQDLAYEQYF
TGTGCCAGCAGCCAAGATCTGGCCTACGAGCAGTACTTC
>TRBV10-3|-|many|TRBJ1-2
CAITDIGPTSGYTF
TGTGCCATCACTGATATTGGACCGACCTCAGGCTACACCTTC
>TRBV7-2|-|few|TRBJ1-1
CASSLLFLRDEAFF
TGTGCCAGCAGTCTCTTATTCCTTCGGGATGAAGCTTTCTTT
>TRBV6-6|TRBD1|few|TRBJ1-2
CASSYSARDRGYGYTF
TGTGCCAGCAGTTACTCGGCCCGGGACAGGGGCTATGGCTACACCTTC